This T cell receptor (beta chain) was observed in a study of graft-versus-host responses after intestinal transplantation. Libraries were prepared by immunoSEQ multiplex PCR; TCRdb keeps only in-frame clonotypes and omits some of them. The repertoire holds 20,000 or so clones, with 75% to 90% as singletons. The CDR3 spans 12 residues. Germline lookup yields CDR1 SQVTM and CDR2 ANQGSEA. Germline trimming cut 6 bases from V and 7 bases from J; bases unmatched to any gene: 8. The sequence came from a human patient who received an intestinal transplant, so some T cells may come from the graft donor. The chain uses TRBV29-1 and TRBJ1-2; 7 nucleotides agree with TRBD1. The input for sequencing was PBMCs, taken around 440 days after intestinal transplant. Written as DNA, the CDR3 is TGCAGCGTCCCCCAGGGGGGAAGTGGCTACACCTTC. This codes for CSVPQGGSGYTF.